This is a list of T cell receptor beta chains from one sample in a study of early T cells in non-severe SARS-CoV-2 infection. MiXCR, applied by TCRdb to the 5' RACE reads, yields one record per CDR3 protein. The table has about 44,000 distinct CDR3 sequences, roughly an eighth seen once; the top ten hold more than 15%. The material sequenced was whole blood. Every receptor here comes from an adult who was a healthcare worker with PCR-confirmed SARS-CoV-2 infection or an uninfected control (not recorded which). Both conserved end residues are part of each CDR3. The order of the fields is D gene, clone size, V gene, J gene, CDR3 DNA, CDR3 protein. The D gene is left open where the match is weak. Where a row states a size, it is once, few, many or the class of an expanded clone; other rows omit it.

d_call: -; clone_size: few; v_call: TRBV19; j_call: TRBJ1-2; cdr3_nt: TGTGCCAGTAGTATCGGACAAAGGACCGGCTACACCTTC; cdr3_aa: CASSIGQRTGYTF
d_call: -; clone_size: few; v_call: TRBV29-1; j_call: TRBJ2-3; cdr3_nt: TGCAGCGTTGCCCACCCGGGGAAAACAGATACGCAGTATTTT; cdr3_aa: CSVAHPGKTDTQYF
d_call: -; clone_size: many; v_call: TRBV4-1; j_call: TRBJ1-1; cdr3_nt: TGCGCCAGCAGCTCCGCCGGCTACACTGAAGCTTTCTTT; cdr3_aa: CASSSAGYTEAFF
d_call: TRBD1; clone_size: few; v_call: TRBV19; j_call: TRBJ1-5; cdr3_nt: TGTGCCAGTAGTCCAGGACAGGCTTTAGCGCCCCAGCATTTT; cdr3_aa: CASSPGQALAPQHF
d_call: TRBD2; clone_size: -; v_call: TRBV20-1; j_call: TRBJ2-5; cdr3_nt: TGCAGTGCTAGACCCCATCTACTAGCGGGGGCCCAAGAGACCCAGTACTTC; cdr3_aa: CSARPHLLAGAQETQYF
d_call: -; clone_size: -; v_call: TRBV6-6; j_call: TRBJ1-4; cdr3_nt: TGTGCCAGCAGCTCAGGGACGAGTGCGGAGAACAATGAAAAACTGTTTTTT; cdr3_aa: CASSSGTSAENNEKLFF
d_call: -; clone_size: many; v_call: TRBV7-2; j_call: TRBJ2-4; cdr3_nt: TGTGCCAGCAGCTTGATGCTAGGGCGTCAGTACTTC; cdr3_aa: CASSLMLGRQYF
d_call: -; clone_size: -; v_call: TRBV29-1; j_call: TRBJ2-3; cdr3_nt: TGCAGCTCACGCTCGGAGACAGATACGCAGTATTTT; cdr3_aa: CSSRSETDTQYF
d_call: TRBD1; clone_size: -; v_call: TRBV7-2; j_call: TRBJ1-2; cdr3_nt: TGTGCCAGCAGCCTTTTACAGGGGGCGAACTATGGCTACACCTTC; cdr3_aa: CASSLLQGANYGYTF
d_call: -; clone_size: -; v_call: TRBV6-1; j_call: TRBJ2-7; cdr3_nt: TGTGCCAGCAGTGAAGCTTCCTATGGGCCTTCCTACGAGCAGTACTTC; cdr3_aa: CASSEASYGPSYEQYF
d_call: -; clone_size: few; v_call: TRBV21-1; j_call: TRBJ2-5; cdr3_nt: TGTGCCAGCAGCGAAATATCTTTTCGGACCAGGGAAGGAGAGACCCAGTACTTC; cdr3_aa: CASSEISFRTREGETQYF
d_call: -; clone_size: many; v_call: TRBV21-1; j_call: TRBJ1-1; cdr3_nt: TGTGCCAGCAGCAAAGATACGTGGACAGGGGAGACTGAAGCTTTCTTT; cdr3_aa: CASSKDTWTGETEAFF
d_call: TRBD2; clone_size: -; v_call: TRBV9; j_call: TRBJ2-3; cdr3_nt: TGTGCCAGCAGCGCGGACCGGGACTACCGCTATACGCAGTATTTT; cdr3_aa: CASSADRDYRYTQYF
d_call: TRBD2; clone_size: many; v_call: TRBV7-9; j_call: TRBJ2-5; cdr3_nt: TGTGCCAGCAGCTTAGGATCTACTAGCGGGAGTAGGACCCAGTACTTC; cdr3_aa: CASSLGSTSGSRTQYF
d_call: -; clone_size: -; v_call: TRBV14; j_call: TRBJ1-2; cdr3_nt: TGTGCCAGCAGCCAGGGGGCTTTCTATGGCTACACCTTC; cdr3_aa: CASSQGAFYGYTF
d_call: TRBD1; clone_size: -; v_call: TRBV3-1; j_call: TRBJ1-2; cdr3_nt: TGTGCCAGCAGCCACACGACAGGGGGTTCCTATGGCTACACCTTC; cdr3_aa: CASSHTTGGSYGYTF
d_call: -; clone_size: many; v_call: TRBV30; j_call: TRBJ2-7; cdr3_nt: TGTGCCTGGAGGGGGGGGCTCGTCGGCGAGCAGTACTTC; cdr3_aa: CAWRGGLVGEQYF
d_call: -; clone_size: -; v_call: TRBV7-9; j_call: TRBJ1-1; cdr3_nt: TGTGCCAGCAGCTTAGAGGCCTGGTGGTTGGAGCCAGAAGCTTTCTTT; cdr3_aa: CASSLEAWWLEPEAFF
d_call: TRBD2; clone_size: medium-sized; v_call: TRBV11-2; j_call: TRBJ2-5; cdr3_nt: TGTGCCAGCAGCTTAGACCCACGGCGGGGGGCTCGGGAGACCCAGTACTTC; cdr3_aa: CASSLDPRRGARETQYF
d_call: -; clone_size: many; v_call: TRBV20-1; j_call: TRBJ1-4; cdr3_nt: TGCAGTGCTAGAGAGGTAGTCAAGGAAAAACTGTTTTTT; cdr3_aa: CSAREVVKEKLFF
d_call: -; clone_size: many; v_call: TRBV7-2; j_call: TRBJ1-1; cdr3_nt: TGTGCCAGCAGCCCCCGTCTGGGGCGCACTGAAGCTTTCTTT; cdr3_aa: CASSPRLGRTEAFF
d_call: TRBD2; clone_size: few; v_call: TRBV6-2/TRBV6-3; j_call: TRBJ2-1; cdr3_nt: TGTGCCAGCAGCTCTATTAGGGAGGGAGCGAATGAGCAGTTCTTC; cdr3_aa: CASSSIREGANEQFF
d_call: -; clone_size: -; v_call: TRBV29-1; j_call: TRBJ2-3; cdr3_nt: TGCAGCGTTGACAGGGGTCTTGAGACAGATACGCAGTATTTT; cdr3_aa: CSVDRGLETDTQYF
d_call: -; clone_size: few; v_call: TRBV7-9; j_call: TRBJ1-1; cdr3_nt: TGTGCCAGCAGCGTGGGCAGGCCCCCGAGGACCACTGAAGCTTTCTTT; cdr3_aa: CASSVGRPPRTTEAFF
d_call: -; clone_size: -; v_call: TRBV9; j_call: TRBJ2-7; cdr3_nt: TGTGCCAGCAGCCCCGGGACGGGGATTTACGAGCAGTACTTC; cdr3_aa: CASSPGTGIYEQYF
d_call: TRBD2; clone_size: few; v_call: TRBV20-1; j_call: TRBJ2-1; cdr3_nt: TGCAGTGCTCCGGCGGGTAGGACTAGCCATCCAAGTGAGCAGTTCTTC; cdr3_aa: CSAPAGRTSHPSEQFF
d_call: -; clone_size: few; v_call: TRBV19; j_call: TRBJ1-1; cdr3_nt: TGTGCCAGCCTATCTAACATGAACACTGAAGCTTTCTTT; cdr3_aa: CASLSNMNTEAFF
d_call: -; clone_size: -; v_call: TRBV27; j_call: TRBJ2-3; cdr3_nt: TGTGCCAGCAGTTTATTTGCGCGGGGCCGGATACCAGGAGATACGCAGTATTTT; cdr3_aa: CASSLFARGRIPGDTQYF
d_call: TRBD1; clone_size: -; v_call: TRBV11-2; j_call: TRBJ2-3; cdr3_nt: TGTGCCAGCAGCGAGACAGGGGGTGCCGGAGATACGCAGTATTTT; cdr3_aa: CASSETGGAGDTQYF
d_call: TRBD1; clone_size: many; v_call: TRBV4-1; j_call: TRBJ2-1; cdr3_nt: TGCGCCAGCAGCCAAGATCGACAGGGGGCGCAGGATGAGCAGTTCTTC; cdr3_aa: CASSQDRQGAQDEQFF
d_call: TRBD1; clone_size: few; v_call: TRBV5-4; j_call: TRBJ1-1; cdr3_nt: TGTGCCAGCAGCACCTGGACAGGGAGAGCTTTCTTT; cdr3_aa: CASSTWTGRAFF
d_call: -; clone_size: many; v_call: TRBV6-2/TRBV6-3; j_call: TRBJ1-1; cdr3_nt: TGTGCCAGCAGCCATGGAGGGCGGATGAACACTGAAGCTTTCTTT; cdr3_aa: CASSHGGRMNTEAFF
d_call: -; clone_size: many; v_call: TRBV20-1; j_call: TRBJ1-2; cdr3_nt: TGCAGTGAATCAGGTGGTGACTATGGCTACACCTTC; cdr3_aa: CSESGGDYGYTF
d_call: TRBD1; clone_size: many; v_call: TRBV6-6; j_call: TRBJ1-6; cdr3_nt: TGTGCCAGCAGTCCCCGGGAGGTGGGGACAGGGGCCCAAGGACGTTCACCCCTCCACTTT; cdr3_aa: CASSPREVGTGAQGRSPLHF
d_call: -; clone_size: few; v_call: TRBV2; j_call: TRBJ1-1; cdr3_nt: TGTGCCAGCAGCCAAGGGAGAGGAGGAACTGAAGCTTTCTTT; cdr3_aa: CASSQGRGGTEAFF
d_call: -; clone_size: -; v_call: TRBV5-5; j_call: TRBJ2-7; cdr3_nt: TGTGCCAGCAGCGTCATAGGGGGTCTGAGCTCCTACGAGCAGTACTTC; cdr3_aa: CASSVIGGLSSYEQYF
d_call: -; clone_size: many; v_call: TRBV7-6; j_call: TRBJ2-3; cdr3_nt: TGTGCCAGCAGCTTAGGTCCGGGCGCCGATACGCAGTATTTT; cdr3_aa: CASSLGPGADTQYF
d_call: -; clone_size: many; v_call: TRBV10-3; j_call: TRBJ1-2; cdr3_nt: TGTGCCATCAGTGAGTCGGGGAGATCTAACTATGGCTACACCTTC; cdr3_aa: CAISESGRSNYGYTF
d_call: -; clone_size: many; v_call: TRBV3-1; j_call: TRBJ1-5; cdr3_nt: TGTGCCAGCAGCCAAGTCCCCCAAGTGACAGGTAATCAGCCCCAGCATTTT; cdr3_aa: CASSQVPQVTGNQPQHF
d_call: -; clone_size: many; v_call: TRBV4-2; j_call: TRBJ2-5; cdr3_nt: TGTGCCAGCAGCCAAGATAGGACCGGGACCCAGTACTTC; cdr3_aa: CASSQDRTGTQYF
d_call: -; clone_size: many; v_call: TRBV7-6; j_call: TRBJ2-5; cdr3_nt: TGTGCCAGCAGCTTAGCGGCATGGGGCCAAGAGACCCAGTACTTC; cdr3_aa: CASSLAAWGQETQYF
d_call: TRBD2; clone_size: -; v_call: TRBV6-5; j_call: TRBJ2-7; cdr3_nt: TGTGCCAGCAGTTACAGCCGACTTGCGGGAGGGGATTACGAGCAGTACTTC; cdr3_aa: CASSYSRLAGGDYEQYF
d_call: -; clone_size: -; v_call: TRBV7-4; j_call: TRBJ2-2; cdr3_nt: TGTGCCAACAGCTTAGGGGCAGACCCCGGAGGGCTGGACGGGGAGCTGTTTTTT; cdr3_aa: CANSLGADPGGLDGELFF
d_call: -; clone_size: -; v_call: TRBV20-1; j_call: TRBJ2-1; cdr3_nt: TGCAGTGCTAGATCGGTGGACTTGCAGTTCTTC; cdr3_aa: CSARSVDLQFF
d_call: -; clone_size: many; v_call: TRBV20-1; j_call: TRBJ1-1; cdr3_nt: TGCAGTGCTGGAGGGACTCCGAAAGGATTAACTGAAGCTTTCTTT; cdr3_aa: CSAGGTPKGLTEAFF
d_call: TRBD2; clone_size: -; v_call: TRBV7-3; j_call: TRBJ2-1; cdr3_nt: TGTGCCAGCAGACTAGCGGGAGCCAATGAGCAGTTCTTC; cdr3_aa: CASRLAGANEQFF
d_call: TRBD2; clone_size: few; v_call: TRBV7-2; j_call: TRBJ2-3; cdr3_nt: TGTGCCAGCAGCCTCTCTAGCGGGGGGGGTGGTGGAGATACGCAGTATTTT; cdr3_aa: CASSLSSGGGGGDTQYF
d_call: TRBD1; clone_size: -; v_call: TRBV30; j_call: TRBJ1-2; cdr3_nt: TGTGCCTGGGGACAGGGCCTCTATGGCTACACCTTC; cdr3_aa: CAWGQGLYGYTF
d_call: -; clone_size: -; v_call: TRBV12-2; j_call: TRBJ2-3; cdr3_nt: TGTGCAAGTCGCTTGAAGTGGGACAACCGGGCGGATACGCAGTATTTT; cdr3_aa: CASRLKWDNRADTQYF
d_call: -; clone_size: -; v_call: TRBV4-3; j_call: TRBJ2-7; cdr3_nt: TGCGCCAGCAGCCAAGAGTCCCGGTTTTATGAGCAGTACTTC; cdr3_aa: CASSQESRFYEQYF